This T cell receptor beta chain comes out of a study of Ad26.COV2.S vaccination and SARS-CoV-2 variants. Overall study context: Administration of Ad26.COV2.S was intramuscular, either once or twice 56 days apart.

General study findings and limits: Compared with placebo recipients, vaccine recipients had higher spike-specific TCR breadth. Overall T cell responses may have been underestimated by the analyses of TCR breadth and depth.

Notes on this clone: Antigen unknown.

The CDR3 runs to 14 residues. V was pared by 8 bases and J by 2 bases, with 6 bases of the junction left unmatched. Germline V gives CDR1 MDHEN, CDR2 SYDVKM. Treatment: some 19 received Ad26.COV2.S at low or high dose, single or two shots; five or six received placebo; per-sample allocation not given. At day 63 after the first vaccine or placebo injection, samples were drawn. A Boston donor was an adult aged 18-55 years. The protocol was immunoSEQ multiplex PCR, while the TCRdb copy is restricted to in-frame clones and leaves out a portion. The table lists some 640,000 clones, roughly 90% of them singletons, with around 1.4% in the top ten.

The rearrangement uses TRBV28 and TRBJ2-7; TRBD1 agrees at 10 bases. This sequence was found in a person aged 18-65 years who received the Ad26.COV2.S COVID-19 vaccine or a placebo. The sample here was peripheral blood, taken in a trial of Ad26.COV2.S vaccine versus placebo. The CDR3 DNA is TGTGCCAGCGGGGGGACAGGGGCTCCCTACGAGCAGTACTTC. This gives the protein CASGGTGAPYEQYF.